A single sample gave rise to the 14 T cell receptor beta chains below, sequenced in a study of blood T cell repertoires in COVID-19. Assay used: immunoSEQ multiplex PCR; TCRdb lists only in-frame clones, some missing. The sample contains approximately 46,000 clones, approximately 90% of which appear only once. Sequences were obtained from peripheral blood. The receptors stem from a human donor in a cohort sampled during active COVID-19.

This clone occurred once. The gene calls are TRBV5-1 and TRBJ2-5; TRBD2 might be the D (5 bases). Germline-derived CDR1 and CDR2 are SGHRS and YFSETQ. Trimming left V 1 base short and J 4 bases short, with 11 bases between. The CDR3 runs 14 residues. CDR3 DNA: TGCGCCAGCAGCTTGCGAAAAGGACTAGAGACCCAGTACTTC. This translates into CASSLRKGLETQYF.

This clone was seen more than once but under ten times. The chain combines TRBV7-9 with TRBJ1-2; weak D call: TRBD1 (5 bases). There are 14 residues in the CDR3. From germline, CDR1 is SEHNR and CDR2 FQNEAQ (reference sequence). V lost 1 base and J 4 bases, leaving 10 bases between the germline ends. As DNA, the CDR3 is TGTGCCAGCAGCTTAGAACGGGACTTCTATGGCTACACCTTC. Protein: CASSLERDFYGYTF. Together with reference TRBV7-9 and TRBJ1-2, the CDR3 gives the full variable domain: DTGVSQNPRHKITKRGQNVTFRCDPISEHNRLYWYRQTLGQGPEFLTYFQNEAQLEKSRLLSDRFSAERPKGSFSTLEIQRTEQGDSAMYLCASSLERDFYGYTFGSGTRLTVV.

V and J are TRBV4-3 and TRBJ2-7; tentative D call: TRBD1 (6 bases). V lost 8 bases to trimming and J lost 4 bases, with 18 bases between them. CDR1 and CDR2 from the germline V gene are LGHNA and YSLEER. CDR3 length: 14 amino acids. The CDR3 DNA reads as TGCGCCAGCGAGGACAGAGACGAGCATTACGAGCAGTACTTC. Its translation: CASEDRDEHYEQYF.

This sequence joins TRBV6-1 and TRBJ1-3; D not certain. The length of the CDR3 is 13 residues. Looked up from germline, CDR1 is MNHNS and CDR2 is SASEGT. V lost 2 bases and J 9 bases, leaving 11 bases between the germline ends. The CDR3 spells CASSEREQSTIYF. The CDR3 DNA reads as TGTGCCAGCAGTGAACGAGAACAGAGCACCATATATTTT.

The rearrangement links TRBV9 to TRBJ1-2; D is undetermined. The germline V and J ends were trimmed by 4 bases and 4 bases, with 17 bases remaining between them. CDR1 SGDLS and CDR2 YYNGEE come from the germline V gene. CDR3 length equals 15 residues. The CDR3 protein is CASSPSGRQTYGYTF. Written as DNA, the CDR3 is TGTGCCAGCAGCCCCTCAGGTAGGCAGACCTATGGCTACACCTTC.

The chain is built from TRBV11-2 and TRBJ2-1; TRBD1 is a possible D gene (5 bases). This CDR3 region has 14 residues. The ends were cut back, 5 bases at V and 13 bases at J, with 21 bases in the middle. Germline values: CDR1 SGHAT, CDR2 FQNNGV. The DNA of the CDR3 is TGTGCCAGCAGCGTAGTTCTCAGGGATGGGGAACAGTTCTTC. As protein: CASSVVLRDGEQFF.

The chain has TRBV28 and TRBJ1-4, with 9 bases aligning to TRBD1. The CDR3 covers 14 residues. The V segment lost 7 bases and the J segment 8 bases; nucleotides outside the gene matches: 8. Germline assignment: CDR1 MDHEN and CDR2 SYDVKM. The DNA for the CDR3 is TGTGCCAGCAATTACAGGGGGCGTAGAGAAAAACTGTTTTTT. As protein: CASNYRGRREKLFF.

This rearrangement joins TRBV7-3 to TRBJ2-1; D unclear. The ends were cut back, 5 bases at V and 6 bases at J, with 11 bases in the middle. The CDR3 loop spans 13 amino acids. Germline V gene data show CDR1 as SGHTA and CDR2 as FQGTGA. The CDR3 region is CASSPIKSNEQFF. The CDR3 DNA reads TGTGCCAGCAGCCCGATTAAGAGCAATGAGCAGTTCTTC.

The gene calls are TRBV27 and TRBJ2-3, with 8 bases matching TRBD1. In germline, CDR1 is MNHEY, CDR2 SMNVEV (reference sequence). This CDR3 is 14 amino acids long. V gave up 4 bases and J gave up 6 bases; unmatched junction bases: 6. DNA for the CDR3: TGTGCCAGCAGTTCCCGGACAGGGATGGATACGCAGTATTTT. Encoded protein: CASSSRTGMDTQYF.

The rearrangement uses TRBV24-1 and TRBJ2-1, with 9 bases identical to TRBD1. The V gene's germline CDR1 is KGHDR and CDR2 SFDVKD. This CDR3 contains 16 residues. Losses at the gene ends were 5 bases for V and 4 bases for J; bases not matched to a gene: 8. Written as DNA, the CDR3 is TGTGCCACCAGTGCACAAGGGACAGGGCGGTACAATGAGCAGTTCTTC. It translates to CATSAQGTGRYNEQFF.

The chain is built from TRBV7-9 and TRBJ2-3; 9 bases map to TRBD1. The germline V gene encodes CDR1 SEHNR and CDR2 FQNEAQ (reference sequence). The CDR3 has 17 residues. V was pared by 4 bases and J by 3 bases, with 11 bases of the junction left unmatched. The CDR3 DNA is TGTGCCAGCAGCTCCCCCCCGGACAGGGGCTCTACAGATACGCAGTATTTT. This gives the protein CASSSPPDRGSTDTQYF.

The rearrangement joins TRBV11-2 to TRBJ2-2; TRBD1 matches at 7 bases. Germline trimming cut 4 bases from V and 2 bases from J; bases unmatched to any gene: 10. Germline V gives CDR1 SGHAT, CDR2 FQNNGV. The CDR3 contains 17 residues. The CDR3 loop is CASSYLTGTRNTGELFF. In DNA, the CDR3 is TGTGCCAGCAGCTATTTGACAGGGACGAGAAACACCGGGGAGCTGTTTTTT.

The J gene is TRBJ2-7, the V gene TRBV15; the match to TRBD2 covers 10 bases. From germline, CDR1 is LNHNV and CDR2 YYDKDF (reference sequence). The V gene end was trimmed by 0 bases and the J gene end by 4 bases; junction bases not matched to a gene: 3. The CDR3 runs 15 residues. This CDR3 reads CATSRELAGKYEQYF. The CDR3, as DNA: TGTGCCACCAGCAGAGAACTAGCGGGGAAATACGAGCAGTACTTC.

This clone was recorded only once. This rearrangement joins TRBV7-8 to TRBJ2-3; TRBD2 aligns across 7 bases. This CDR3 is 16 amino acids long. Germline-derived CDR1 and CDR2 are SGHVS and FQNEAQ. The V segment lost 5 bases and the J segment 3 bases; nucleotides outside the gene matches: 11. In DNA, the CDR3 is TGTGCCAGCAGCCGGCAAGCGGGGAGTAAGACAGATACGCAGTATTTT. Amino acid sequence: CASSRQAGSKTDTQYF.